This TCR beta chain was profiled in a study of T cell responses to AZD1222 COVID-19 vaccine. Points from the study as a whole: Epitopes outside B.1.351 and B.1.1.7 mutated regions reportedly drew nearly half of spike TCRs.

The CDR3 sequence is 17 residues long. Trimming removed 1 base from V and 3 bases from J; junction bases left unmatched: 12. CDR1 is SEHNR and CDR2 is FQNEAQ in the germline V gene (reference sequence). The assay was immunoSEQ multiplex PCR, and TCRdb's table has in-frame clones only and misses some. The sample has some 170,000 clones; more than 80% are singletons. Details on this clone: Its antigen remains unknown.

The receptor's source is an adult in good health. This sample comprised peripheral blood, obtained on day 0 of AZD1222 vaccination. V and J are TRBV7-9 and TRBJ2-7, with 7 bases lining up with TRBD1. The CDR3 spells CASSLGVGTDLNYEQYF. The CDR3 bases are TGTGCCAGCAGCTTAGGTGTTGGGACAGATTTGAACTACGAGCAGTACTTC.